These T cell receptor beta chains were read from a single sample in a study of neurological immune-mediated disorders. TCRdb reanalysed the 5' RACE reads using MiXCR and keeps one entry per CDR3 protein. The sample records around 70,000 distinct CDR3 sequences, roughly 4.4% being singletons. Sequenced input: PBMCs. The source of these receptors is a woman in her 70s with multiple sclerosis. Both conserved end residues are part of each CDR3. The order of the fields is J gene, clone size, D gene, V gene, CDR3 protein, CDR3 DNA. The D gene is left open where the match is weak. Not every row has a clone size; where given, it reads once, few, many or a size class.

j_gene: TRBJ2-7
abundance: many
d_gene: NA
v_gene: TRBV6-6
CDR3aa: CASRTTSSYEQYF
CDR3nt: TGTGCCAGCAGGACGACCAGCTCCTACGAGCAGTACTTC

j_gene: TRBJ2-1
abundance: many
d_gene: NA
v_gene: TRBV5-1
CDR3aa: CASSYSGTFSYNEQFF
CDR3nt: TGCGCCAGCAGCTACTCCGGGACCTTCTCCTACAATGAGCAGTTCTTC

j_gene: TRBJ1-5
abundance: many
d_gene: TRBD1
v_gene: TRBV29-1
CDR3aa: CSVYGTVNQPQHF
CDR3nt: TGCAGCGTTTATGGGACAGTTAATCAGCCCCAGCATTTT

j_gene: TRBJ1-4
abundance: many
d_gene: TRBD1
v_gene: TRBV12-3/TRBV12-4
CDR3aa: CASRRGTGNEKLFF
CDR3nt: TGTGCCAGCAGAAGAGGGACAGGGAATGAAAAACTGTTTTTT

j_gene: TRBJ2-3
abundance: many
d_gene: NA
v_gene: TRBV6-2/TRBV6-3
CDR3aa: CASRGLPSTDTQYF
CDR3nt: TGTGCCAGCAGAGGTTTACCTAGCACAGATACGCAGTATTTT

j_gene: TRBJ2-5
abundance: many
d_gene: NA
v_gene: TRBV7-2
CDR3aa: CASSRSRETQYF
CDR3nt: TGTGCCAGCAGCAGGAGCAGGGAGACCCAGTACTTC

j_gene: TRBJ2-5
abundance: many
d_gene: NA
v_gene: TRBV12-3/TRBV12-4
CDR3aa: CATAEGQETQYF
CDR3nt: TGTGCCACCGCCGAGGGCCAAGAGACCCAGTACTTC

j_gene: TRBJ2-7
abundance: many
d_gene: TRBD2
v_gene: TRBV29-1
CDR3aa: CSVKRILAGTGEQYF
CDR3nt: TGCAGCGTTAAACGTATACTAGCGGGCACTGGCGAGCAGTACTTC

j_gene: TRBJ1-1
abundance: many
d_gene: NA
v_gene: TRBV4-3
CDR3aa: CASSLGTGVDTEAFF
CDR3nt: TGCGCCAGCAGCCTGGGTACTGGGGTTGACACTGAAGCTTTCTTT

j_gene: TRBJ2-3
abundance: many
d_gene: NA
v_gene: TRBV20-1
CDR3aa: CSAPPAQRDRDTQYF
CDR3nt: TGCAGTGCTCCTCCTGCCCAGCGGGACAGGGATACGCAGTATTTT

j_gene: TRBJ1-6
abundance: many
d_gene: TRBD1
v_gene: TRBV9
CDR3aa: CASSGDRPNNSPLHF
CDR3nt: TGTGCCAGCAGCGGGGACAGACCTAATAATTCACCCCTCCACTTT

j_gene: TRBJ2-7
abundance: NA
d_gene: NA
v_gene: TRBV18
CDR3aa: CASSPKGQTPYEQYF
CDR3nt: TGTGCCAGCTCACCAAAGGGTCAAACCCCCTACGAGCAGTACTTC

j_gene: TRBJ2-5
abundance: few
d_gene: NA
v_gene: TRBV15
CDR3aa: CATSRDGQNQETQYF
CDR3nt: TGTGCCACCAGCAGGGACGGACAGAACCAAGAGACCCAGTACTTC

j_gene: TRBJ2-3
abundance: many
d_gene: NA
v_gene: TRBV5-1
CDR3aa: CASRRDSGEDTQYF
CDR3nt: TGCGCCAGCAGACGGGATTCTGGGGAAGATACGCAGTATTTT

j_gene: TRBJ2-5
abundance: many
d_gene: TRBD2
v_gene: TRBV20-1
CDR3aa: CSATTSGRPQETQYF
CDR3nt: TGCAGTGCAACCACTAGCGGGAGACCTCAAGAGACCCAGTACTTC

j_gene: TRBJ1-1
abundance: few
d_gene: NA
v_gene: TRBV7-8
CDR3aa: CASSPGRSLNTEAFF
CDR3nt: TGTGCCAGCAGCCCAGGGCGTAGTTTGAACACTGAAGCTTTCTTT

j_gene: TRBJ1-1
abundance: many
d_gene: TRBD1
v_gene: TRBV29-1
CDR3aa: CSVNRGMNTEAFF
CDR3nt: TGCAGCGTTAACAGGGGCATGAACACTGAAGCTTTCTTT

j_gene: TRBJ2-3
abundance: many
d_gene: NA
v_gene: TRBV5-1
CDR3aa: CASSFTENTDTQYF
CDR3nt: TGCGCCAGCAGCTTTACAGAAAACACAGATACGCAGTATTTT

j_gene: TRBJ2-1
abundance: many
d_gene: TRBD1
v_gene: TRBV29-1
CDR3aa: CSVEGQGAGEQFF
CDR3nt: TGCAGCGTTGAAGGACAGGGGGCAGGTGAGCAGTTCTTC

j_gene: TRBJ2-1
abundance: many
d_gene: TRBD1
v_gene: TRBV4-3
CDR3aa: CASSQRGTGPYNEQFF
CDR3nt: TGCGCCAGCAGCCAGAGGGGGACAGGGCCTTACAATGAGCAGTTCTTC

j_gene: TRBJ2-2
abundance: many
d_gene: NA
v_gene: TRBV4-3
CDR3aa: CASSRRGYANTGELFF
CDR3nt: TGCGCCAGCAGCCGCAGGGGTTACGCGAACACCGGGGAGCTGTTTTTT

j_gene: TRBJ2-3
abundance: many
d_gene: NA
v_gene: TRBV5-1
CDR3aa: CASSLELGATDTQYF
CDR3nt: TGCGCCAGCAGCTTGGAGTTGGGGGCGACAGATACGCAGTATTTT

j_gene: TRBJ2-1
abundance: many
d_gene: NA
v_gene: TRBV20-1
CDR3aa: CSARTRSSYNEQFF
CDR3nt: TGCAGTGCTAGGACTCGCAGCTCCTACAATGAGCAGTTCTTC

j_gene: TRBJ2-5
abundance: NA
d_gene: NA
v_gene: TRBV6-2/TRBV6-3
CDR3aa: CASSYSGETQYF
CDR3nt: TGTGCCAGCAGTTACTCGGGGGAGACCCAGTACTTC

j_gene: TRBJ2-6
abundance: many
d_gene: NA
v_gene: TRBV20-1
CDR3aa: CSAVGGSGANVLTF
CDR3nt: TGCAGTGCTGTGGGTGGCAGTGGGGCCAACGTCCTGACTTTC

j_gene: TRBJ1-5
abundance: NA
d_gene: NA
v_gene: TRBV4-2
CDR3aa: CASSQGDRGVNQPQHF
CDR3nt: TGTGCCAGCAGCCAAGGGGATAGAGGGGTCAATCAGCCCCAGCATTTT

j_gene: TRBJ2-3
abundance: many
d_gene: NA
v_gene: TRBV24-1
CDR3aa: CATSDPGTSPDTQYF
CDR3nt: TGTGCCACCAGTGACCCTGGGACTTCTCCAGATACGCAGTATTTT

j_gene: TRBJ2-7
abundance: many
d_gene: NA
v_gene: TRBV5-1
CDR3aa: CASSQDSNTYEQYF
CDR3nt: TGCGCCAGCAGCCAAGACAGCAACACCTACGAGCAGTACTTC

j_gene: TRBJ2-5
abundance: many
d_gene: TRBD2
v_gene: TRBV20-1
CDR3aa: CSARDPLGLAQETQYF
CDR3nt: TGCAGTGCTAGAGATCCGCTGGGACTAGCGCAAGAGACCCAGTACTTC

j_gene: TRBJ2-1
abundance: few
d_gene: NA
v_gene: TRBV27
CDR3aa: CASSLFGGHEQFF
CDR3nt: TGTGCCAGCAGTTTATTTGGAGGGCATGAGCAGTTCTTC

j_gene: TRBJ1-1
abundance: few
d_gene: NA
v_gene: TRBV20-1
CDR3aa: CSARTGNTEAFF
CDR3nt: TGCAGTGCTAGAACGGGGAACACTGAAGCTTTCTTT

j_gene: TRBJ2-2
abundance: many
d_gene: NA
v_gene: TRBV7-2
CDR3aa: CASSPRDFLTGELFF
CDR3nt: TGTGCCAGCAGCCCCCGGGACTTTCTAACCGGGGAGCTGTTTTTT